This TCR beta chain was documented in a study of CD8 T cells in Susac syndrome. This CDR3 spans 18 amino acids. Germline V gives CDR1 MNHEY, CDR2 SVGEGT. The V segment lost 2 bases and the J segment 4 bases; nucleotides outside the gene matches: 15. A quantity of about 0.5 to 1 ug RNA underwent reverse transcription using random hexamers. An immunoSEQ multiplex PCR amplified TCR beta CDR3 over 54 Vbeta and 13 Jbeta. TCRdb reanalysed the immunoSEQ multiplex PCR reads using MiXCR and keeps one entry per CDR3 protein. The table has around 99,000 distinct CDR3 sequences, 95% to 98% seen once. The TCR comes from a human donor in good health. The sequenced sample consisted of CD4+ T cells from PBMCs. The chain recombines TRBV6-2 or TRBV6-3 with TRBJ1-1; 8 nucleotides line up with TRBD1. CDR3 coding DNA: TGTGCCAGCAGTTACGGTTCCGGACAGGGAAATCGGGGCACTGAAGCTTTCTTT. It specifies CASSYGSGQGNRGTEAFF.